This TCR beta chain was sequenced in a study of T cell responses to AZD1222 COVID-19 vaccine (dated by TCRdb to 2020 to 2022). Regarding the study in general: TCR sequencing was performed for about 250 trial participants, of whom about 200 were given two doses of AZD1222 and 26 were given two doses of MenACWY control vaccine. Trial participants were enrolled into age subgroups of 18-55, 56-69 and 70-plus years, which contained around 150, 29 and 61 TCR-sequenced participants, respectively. Points the paper makes about the study in general: Nearly half of unique spike-specific TCRs reportedly recognized epitopes outside regions mutated in the B.1.351 and B.1.1.7 variants. The 56-69-year group was small, and its depth increase did not reach significance, likely because of low power. Participants were mostly white British and included more females than males, and it was suggested by the authors that clonal diversity may have been underestimated. No day 14 peak-response samples were available, so repertoires were characterized only after the peak T cell response. Only five to seven AZD1222 recipients were SARS-CoV-2 seropositive at baseline, limiting conclusions about previously exposed vaccinees. A significant rise in spike-specific TCR breadth and depth was observed after two AZD1222 doses relative to day 0 and relative to MenACWY recipients. Vaccine-associated CD4 TCRs spanned the whole spike protein, with dominant responses in regions 160-218 and 743-854.

V loses 3 bases at its end and J loses 2 bases; junction bases beyond the gene matches: 7. Based on the germline V gene, the CDR1 and CDR2 sequences are SGHRS and YFSETQ. Its CDR3 holds 15 amino acids, cysteine through phenylalanine. Only the CDR3 DNA stays, 45 bases, in frame from base 1. The CDR3 regions of human TCRbeta chains were subjected to immunosequencing. Concerning the study's data processing: TCRs in the repertoires were compared against a reference library of SARS-CoV-2-specific TCRs that had been generated with the MIRA antigen-specificity platform. Breadth meant the fraction of unique TCRs that were SARS-CoV-2-associated, whereas depth meant the fraction of total T cells that were SARS-CoV-2-associated. Using the MIRA data, each spike-specific TCR was assigned both to the spike region to which the TCR was reactive and to a CD4 or CD8 class. Log10-transformed breadth and depth values were compared by one-way ANOVA with Sidak's multiple comparisons tests. Held by TCRdb, this immuneACCESS table contains in-frame sequences only and omits some clones. Under half of the omission traces to an unresolved V gene where checked; the cause of the rest is unknown. V and J calls and clone size are those listed in that table; D and trimming were worked out from the DNA. This sample has about 150,000 clones in its table, and 85% to 95% of those were observed once. Less than 1.6% of the sample comes from the top ten.

The meaning of the sample's time point label: about 28 days (+/-7) after the second vaccine dose. AZD1222 recipients given second doses at about 4 weeks or at about 12 weeks were pooled, since spike-specific TCR depth and breadth were not found to differ between the two schedules. Samples from vaccinated people were obtained from the UK trials COV001 and COV002, which included a single-blind randomized controlled phase 2/3 trial of AZD1222 (ChAdOx1 nCoV-19) in healthy adults. For TCRbeta chain sequencing, PBMC samples were collected from trial participants at day 0 and at day 28 after the second dose. Of note for this clone: Its antigen is still unknown. No much larger clonotype is one base removed from it; base qualities were not supplied.

Recombination joined TRBV5-1 with TRBJ2-5, and 7 junction bases match TRBD2. Sequencing was performed on peripheral blood, taken 28 days after the second AZD1222 dose. This clonotype was obtained from an adult who received the AZD1222 COVID-19 vaccine. The CDR3 loop reads CASSSGGVAQETQYF. The DNA sequence reads TGCGCCAGCAGCTCGGGGGGTGTGGCGCAAGAGACCCAGTACTTC.